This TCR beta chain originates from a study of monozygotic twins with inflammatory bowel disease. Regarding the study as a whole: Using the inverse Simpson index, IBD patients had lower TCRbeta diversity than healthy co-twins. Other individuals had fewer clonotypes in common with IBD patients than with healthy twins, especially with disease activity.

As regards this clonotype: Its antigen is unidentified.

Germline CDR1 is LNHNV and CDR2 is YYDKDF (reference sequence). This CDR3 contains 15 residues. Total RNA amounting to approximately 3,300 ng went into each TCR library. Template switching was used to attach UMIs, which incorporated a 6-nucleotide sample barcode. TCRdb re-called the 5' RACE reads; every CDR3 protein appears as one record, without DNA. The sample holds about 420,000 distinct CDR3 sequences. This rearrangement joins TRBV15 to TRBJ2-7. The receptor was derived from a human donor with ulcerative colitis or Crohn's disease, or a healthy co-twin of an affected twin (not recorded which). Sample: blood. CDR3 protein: CATSRDYEVSYEQYF.